This is a list of T cell receptor beta chains from one sample in a study of T-cell reconstitution after alpha-beta-depleted transplantation in children. Each CDR3 protein gets one entry after TCRdb re-called the PCR reads with MiXCR. The top ten clones hold 27% of a sample with 350,000 to 500,000 distinct CDR3 sequences, roughly 43% of them seen once. Sequencing was performed on PBMCs, taken before TCRalphabeta/CD19-depleted stem cell transplant. These receptors came from a girl aged 2-10 years with aplastic anemia, due to receive a stem cell transplant. Each CDR3 is given with its conserved first and last residue. Fields, in order: D gene, V gene, CDR3 length, clone size, J gene, CDR3 protein, CDR3 DNA. A D gene is named only where the DNA matches it firmly. Rows give clone size only sometimes, using once, few, many, or a class for an expanded clone.

-	TRBV7-6	15	many	TRBJ2-2	CASSPGGSNTGELFF	TGTGCCAGCAGCCCGGGGGGCTCGAACACCGGGGAGCTGTTTTTT
TRBD1	TRBV12-3/TRBV12-4	16	few	TRBJ2-7	CASSLYARGTGYEQYF	TGTGCCAGCAGTTTATATGCAAGGGGGACAGGCTACGAGCAGTACTTC
-	TRBV20-1	12	few	TRBJ2-7	CSASSSSYEQYF	TGCAGTGCTAGCTCAAGCTCCTACGAGCAGTACTTC
TRBD1	TRBV7-6	15	-	TRBJ2-3	CASSIGQERTDTQYF	TGTGCCAGCAGCATAGGACAGGAGCGCACAGATACGCAGTATTTT
-	TRBV7-9	13	-	TRBJ1-3	CASSLGGKNTIYF	TGTGCCAGCAGCTTGGGGGGGAAGAACACCATATATTTT
TRBD2	TRBV5-1	15	many	TRBJ2-2	CASSRRGEDTGELFF	TGCGCCAGCAGCCGTCGGGGGGAGGACACCGGGGAGCTGTTTTTT
-	TRBV20-1	12	-	TRBJ2-7	CSASALSYEQYF	TGCAGTGCGTCGGCCCTCTCCTACGAGCAGTACTTC
-	TRBV5-1	13	many	TRBJ1-2	CASSLNGNYGYTF	TGCGCCAGCAGCTTGAACGGTAACTATGGCTACACCTTC
-	TRBV29-1	14	-	TRBJ2-7	CSVQRSASSYEQYF	TGCAGCGTTCAGCGGTCTGCCAGCTCCTACGAGCAGTACTTC
-	TRBV5-5	15	many	TRBJ2-1	CASSLGGARDNEQFF	TGTGCCAGCAGCTTGGGGGGGGCAAGGGACAATGAGCAGTTCTTC
-	TRBV5-6	12	-	TRBJ1-2	CASGRYIYGYTF	TGTGCCAGCGGAAGATACATCTATGGCTACACCTTC
-	TRBV6-5	13	few	TRBJ1-1	CASSYGQNTEAFF	TGTGCCAGCAGTTACGGCCAAAACACTGAAGCTTTCTTT
TRBD2	TRBV7-6	17	-	TRBJ2-5	CASSLTSRTSAQETQYF	TGTGCCAGCAGCTTAACTAGCAGGACTAGCGCCCAAGAGACCCAGTACTTC
TRBD1	TRBV6-5	14	-	TRBJ2-7	CASSNRDRDYEQYF	TGTGCCAGCAGTAACCGGGACAGGGACTACGAGCAGTACTTC
-	TRBV4-1	15	few	TRBJ1-4	CASSHAGFGGEKLFF	TGCGCCAGCAGCCACGCAGGGTTCGGTGGAGAAAAACTGTTTTTT
TRBD2	TRBV11-2	19	-	TRBJ2-3	CASSLDPGLAGVGTDTQYF	TGTGCCAGCAGCTTAGATCCGGGACTAGCGGGAGTAGGCACAGATACGCAGTATTTT
-	TRBV10-1	14	-	TRBJ1-1	CASSVNRESTEAFF	TGCGCCAGCAGTGTGAACAGGGAATCAACTGAAGCTTTCTTT
TRBD2	TRBV2	18	-	TRBJ2-1	CASSPPGTSDRRGNEQFF	TGTGCCAGCAGTCCCCCCGGGACTAGCGACCGGCGGGGGAATGAGCAGTTCTTC
TRBD1	TRBV10-3	15	many	TRBJ2-4	CAIRGEGTGQGIQYF	TGTGCCATCAGGGGCGAGGGGACAGGACAGGGCATTCAGTACTTC
-	TRBV12-3/TRBV12-4	15	many	TRBJ2-6	CASSLMGSGANVLTF	TGTGCCAGCAGCCTAATGGGCTCTGGGGCCAACGTCCTGACTTTC
-	TRBV11-2	14	-	TRBJ2-3	CASSSLPTTDTQYF	TGTGCCAGCAGCTCACTTCCTACCACAGATACGCAGTATTTT
-	TRBV20-1	14	-	TRBJ2-3	CSALREYLTDTQYF	TGCAGTGCCCTAAGGGAATACCTCACAGATACGCAGTATTTT
-	TRBV12-3/TRBV12-4	13	many	TRBJ2-7	CASSNGPVYEQYF	TGTGCCAGCAGTAACGGGCCTGTCTACGAGCAGTACTTC
-	TRBV6-4	13	many	TRBJ2-3	CASSQMSTDTQYF	TGTGCCAGCAGCCAGATGAGCACAGATACGCAGTATTTT